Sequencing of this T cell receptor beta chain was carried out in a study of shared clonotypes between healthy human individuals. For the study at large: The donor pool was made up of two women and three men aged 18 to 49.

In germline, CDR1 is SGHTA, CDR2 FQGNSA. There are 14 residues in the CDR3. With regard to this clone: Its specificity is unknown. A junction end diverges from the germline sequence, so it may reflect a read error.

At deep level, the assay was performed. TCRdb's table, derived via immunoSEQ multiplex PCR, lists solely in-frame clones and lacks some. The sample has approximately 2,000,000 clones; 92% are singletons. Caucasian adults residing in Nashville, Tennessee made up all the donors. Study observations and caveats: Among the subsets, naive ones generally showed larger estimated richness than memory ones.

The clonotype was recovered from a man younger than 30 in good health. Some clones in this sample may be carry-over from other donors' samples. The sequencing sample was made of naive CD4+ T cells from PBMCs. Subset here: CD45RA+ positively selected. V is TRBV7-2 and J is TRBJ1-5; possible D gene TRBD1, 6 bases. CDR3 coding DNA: TGTGCCAGCAGCATCGACAGGACCTATCAACCCCAGCATTTT. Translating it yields CASSIDRTYQPQHF.